This T cell receptor (beta chain) was recovered during a study of blood T cell repertoires in COVID-19. For the study at large: From T cells, B-cell-depleted T cells, or PBMCs came the material, which was cDNA or gDNA.

This CDR3 is built from 13 residues. From germline, CDR1 is LNHDA and CDR2 SQIVND (reference sequence). V was cut by 1 base and J by 5 bases, with 8 bases left in between. Here immunoSEQ multiplex PCR was the method, and the copy in TCRdb shows in-frame clones only, minus some. The sample holds more than 95,000 clones, 90% seen once. This sequence originates from a human donor with active COVID-19. The donor label of this sample is uncertain. The material sequenced was peripheral blood. This sequence joins TRBV19 and TRBJ2-5; maybe TRBD2 (5 bases). This chain's CDR3 is CASSIGTGETQYF. The DNA for the CDR3 is TGTGCCAGTAGTATAGGGACTGGGGAGACCCAGTACTTC.